This paragraph reports one T cell receptor beta chain. Antigen unknown. The sample comes from a study of cytomegalovirus exposure and HLA in healthy donors. This CDR3 comprises 14 residues. CDR1 is KGHSH, CDR2 LQKENI, per germline. V was clipped by 3 bases and J by 5 bases, with 13 bases between them. Study-level points and caveats: Cytomegalovirus status, reportedly, was diagnosed with high specificity and sensitivity by the classifier. In vitro work confirmed that a few CMV-associated chains recognize CMV antigens. Rarity marked most TCR sequences, yet some public TCRs occurred in many donors.

A roughly 120-subject validation cohort, separate from the approximately 670-subject first cohort, supplied the donors. Sequencing used immunoSEQ multiplex PCR; TCRdb keeps in-frame clones, though not all of them. This sample has over 250,000 clones, with about 86% found just once. This TCR was sampled from a woman between 18 and 29 years old in good health and CMV-seronegative. The sequencing sample was made of PBMCs. The chain carries TRBV18 and TRBJ2-5; D may be TRBD1 (6 bases). CDR3 nucleotide sequence: TGTGCCAGCTCACCTGGGAATCAGGGGGAGACCCAGTACTTC. It codes for CASSPGNQGETQYF.